These T cell receptor beta chains were read from a single sample in a study of blood T cells in healthy people across ages. TCRdb independently ran MiXCR on the 5' RACE reads; one entry per CDR3 protein. The sample records more than 750,000 distinct CDR3 sequences, about 28% being singletons. These data are also associated with another study on T cells of mothers and their children.

Sample: blood. These receptors were taken from a woman in her thirties or forties in good health. CDR3s include the opening cysteine and the closing phenylalanine or tryptophan. A D gene is named only where the DNA matches it firmly. The size field is filled for only some rows; it gives once, few, many or a size class.

clone_size d_call j_call v_call cdr3_nt cdr3_aa
. TRBD1 TRBJ2-6 TRBV5-5 TGTGCCAGCAGCAATTGGGGACAGGGCTACTCTGGGGCCAACGTCCTGACTTTC CASSNWGQGYSGANVLTF
once TRBD2 TRBJ2-7 TRBV29-1 TGCAGCGTTACAGCGGGAGGCTACGAGCAGTACTTC CSVTAGGYEQYF
few TRBD1 TRBJ2-7 TRBV6-1 TGTGCCAGCAGTGAAGGTACAGGGGAATCTGGGGAGCAGTACTTC CASSEGTGESGEQYF
. . TRBJ2-1 TRBV12-3/TRBV12-4 TGTGCCAGCAGCCTGGAAGGCGGGACGCTCCTTTACAATGAGCAGTTCTTC CASSLEGGTLLYNEQFF
many . TRBJ1-2 TRBV5-1 TGCGCCAGCAGCTTGGATTCGGTTCGAAACTATGGCTACACCTTC CASSLDSVRNYGYTF
many . TRBJ2-3 TRBV20-1 TGCAGTGCTAGATTTACGGGGGGCGCAGATACGCAGTATTTT CSARFTGGADTQYF
few . TRBJ1-5 TRBV6-5 TGTGCCAGCAGCGGACAGAAGAATCAGCCCCAGCATTTT CASSGQKNQPQHF
few . TRBJ1-4 TRBV5-1 TGCGCCAGCAGTACAGAAAGTAATGAAAAACTGTTTTTT CASSTESNEKLFF
. . TRBJ2-1 TRBV10-3 TGTGCCATCAGGATAGGATACGAGCAGTTCTTC CAIRIGYEQFF
. TRBD1 TRBJ2-1 TRBV6-5 TGTGCCAGCAGCCACGCCGGGACAGGGGTTTTAGGGCAGTTCTTC CASSHAGTGVLGQFF
. TRBD2 TRBJ2-3 TRBV20-1 TGCAGTGCTATGGGCGGGGGGGAAACAGATACGCAGTATTTT CSAMGGGETDTQYF
many . TRBJ2-6 TRBV10-2 TGCGCCAGCAGTGCCACAGGGTCTGGGGCCAACGTCCTGACTTTC CASSATGSGANVLTF
. . TRBJ1-1 TRBV7-9 TGTGCCAGCAGCTTAGATTTTGGGCTGGTGGACACTGAAGCTTTCTTT CASSLDFGLVDTEAFF
few . TRBJ1-1 TRBV6-5 TGTGCCAGCAGTCCGGCACAGGAAATGAACACTGAAGCTTTCTTT CASSPAQEMNTEAFF
few . TRBJ1-2 TRBV28 TGTGCCAGCAGCCCCAGAATGGACTATGGCTACACCTTC CASSPRMDYGYTF
many TRBD1 TRBJ1-2 TRBV6-6 TGTGCCAGCAGTCCAGGGGGGCGCGGCTATGGCTACACCTTC CASSPGGRGYGYTF
few TRBD2 TRBJ2-5 TRBV2 TGTGCCACTACGACTAGCGCCGTAGAGACCCAGTACTTC CATTTSAVETQYF
many TRBD2 TRBJ2-3 TRBV12-3/TRBV12-4 TGTGCCAGCAGTTTCGCGGCAGCGGGGACAGATACGCAGTATTTT CASSFAAAGTDTQYF
. . TRBJ1-1 TRBV2 TGTGCCAGCAGGGCAGCCACAGGGTGGAACACTGAAGCTTTCTTT CASRAATGWNTEAFF
. . TRBJ2-7 TRBV14 TGTGCCAGCAGCCAAGATTCCCCGGGGAGCTCCTACGAGCAGTACTTC CASSQDSPGSSYEQYF
many . TRBJ1-6 TRBV3-1 TGTGCCAGCAGCCAAGGACCAGCCTTCAATTCACCCCTCCACTTT CASSQGPAFNSPLHF
many . TRBJ2-1 TRBV6-1 TGTGCCACCAACCGGGAGACAGGCTCCTACAATGAGCAGTTCTTC CATNRETGSYNEQFF
many . TRBJ2-7 TRBV27 TGTGCCAGCAGGGCTTATCTGGGGGATGGGGCGTACGAGCAGTACTTC CASRAYLGDGAYEQYF
few TRBD2 TRBJ2-1 TRBV3-1 TGTGCCGGCAGCCAAGAAGCGGGGGGGGATGAGCAGTTCTTC CAGSQEAGGDEQFF
few . TRBJ1-2 TRBV10-3 TGTGCCATCAGTGAGTTCGAACAGGGAGACTATGGCTACACCTTC CAISEFEQGDYGYTF